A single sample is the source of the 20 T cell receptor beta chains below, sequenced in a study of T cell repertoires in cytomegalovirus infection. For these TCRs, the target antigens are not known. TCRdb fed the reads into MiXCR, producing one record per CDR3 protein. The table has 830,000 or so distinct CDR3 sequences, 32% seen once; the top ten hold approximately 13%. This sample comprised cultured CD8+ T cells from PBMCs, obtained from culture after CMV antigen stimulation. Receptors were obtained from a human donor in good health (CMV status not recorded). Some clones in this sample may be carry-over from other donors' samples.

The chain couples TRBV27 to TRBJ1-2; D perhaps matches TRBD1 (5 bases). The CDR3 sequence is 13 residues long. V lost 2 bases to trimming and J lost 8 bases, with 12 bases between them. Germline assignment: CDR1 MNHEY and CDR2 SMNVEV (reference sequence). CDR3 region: CASSLGGDRGYTF. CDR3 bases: TGTGCCAGCAGTTTAGGAGGGGATCGGGGCTACACCTTC.

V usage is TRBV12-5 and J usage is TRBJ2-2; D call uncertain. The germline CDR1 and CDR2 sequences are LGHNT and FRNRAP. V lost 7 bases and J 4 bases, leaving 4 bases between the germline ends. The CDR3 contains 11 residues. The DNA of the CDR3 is TGTGCTAGTGCCCTCACCGGGGAGCTGTTTTTT. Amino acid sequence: CASALTGELFF.

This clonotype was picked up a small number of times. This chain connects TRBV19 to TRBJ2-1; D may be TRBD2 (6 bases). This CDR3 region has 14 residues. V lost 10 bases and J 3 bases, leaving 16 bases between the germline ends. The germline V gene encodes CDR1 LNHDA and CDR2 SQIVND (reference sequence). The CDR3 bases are TGTGCCACCTCCCAAGGGACTTACTACAATGAGCAGTTCTTC. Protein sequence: CATSQGTYYNEQFF.

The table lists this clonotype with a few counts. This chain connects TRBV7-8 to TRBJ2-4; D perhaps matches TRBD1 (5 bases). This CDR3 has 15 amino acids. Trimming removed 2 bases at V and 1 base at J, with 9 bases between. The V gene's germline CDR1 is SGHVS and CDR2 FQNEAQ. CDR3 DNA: TGTGCCAGCAGCTTAAAGGGGATGGCCAAAAACATTCAGTACTTC. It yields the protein CASSLKGMAKNIQYF.

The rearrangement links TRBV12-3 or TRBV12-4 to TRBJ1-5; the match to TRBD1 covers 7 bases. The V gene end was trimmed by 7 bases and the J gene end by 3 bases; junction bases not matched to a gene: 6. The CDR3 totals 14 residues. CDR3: CASNMGQINQPQHF. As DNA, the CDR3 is TGTGCCAGCAATATGGGACAGATCAATCAGCCCCAGCATTTT.

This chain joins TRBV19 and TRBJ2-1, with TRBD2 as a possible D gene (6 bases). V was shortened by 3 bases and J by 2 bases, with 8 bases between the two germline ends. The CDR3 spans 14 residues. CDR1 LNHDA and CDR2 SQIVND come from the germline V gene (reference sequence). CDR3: CASSIGGTYNEQFF. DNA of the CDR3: TGTGCCAGTAGTATCGGGGGTACCTACAATGAGCAGTTCTTC. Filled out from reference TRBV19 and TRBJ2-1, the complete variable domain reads DGGITQSPKYLFRKEGQNVTLSCEQNLNHDAMYWYRQDPGQGLRLIYYSQIVNDFQKGDIAEGYSVSREKKESFPLTVTSAQKNPTAFYLCASSIGGTYNEQFFGPGTRLTVL.

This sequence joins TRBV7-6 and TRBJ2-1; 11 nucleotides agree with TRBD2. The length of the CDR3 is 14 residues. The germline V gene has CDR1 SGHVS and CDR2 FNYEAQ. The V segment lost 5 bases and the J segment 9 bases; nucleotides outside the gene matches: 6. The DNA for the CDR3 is TGTGCCAGCAGCGGGTTAGCGGGGGGGCCTGAGCAGTTCTTC. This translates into CASSGLAGGPEQFF.

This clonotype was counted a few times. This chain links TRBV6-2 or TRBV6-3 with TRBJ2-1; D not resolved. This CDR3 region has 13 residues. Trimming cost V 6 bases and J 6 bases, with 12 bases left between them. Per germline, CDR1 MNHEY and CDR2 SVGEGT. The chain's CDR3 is CASRKDGVNEQFF. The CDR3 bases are TGTGCCAGCAGGAAGGACGGAGTCAATGAGCAGTTCTTC.

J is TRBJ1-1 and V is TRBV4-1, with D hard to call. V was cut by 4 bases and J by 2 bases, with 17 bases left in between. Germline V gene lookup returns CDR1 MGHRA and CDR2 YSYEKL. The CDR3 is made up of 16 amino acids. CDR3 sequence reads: CASSLRAQSSNTEAFF. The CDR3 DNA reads TGCGCCAGCAGCCTCCGGGCCCAGTCCAGTAACACTGAAGCTTTCTTT.

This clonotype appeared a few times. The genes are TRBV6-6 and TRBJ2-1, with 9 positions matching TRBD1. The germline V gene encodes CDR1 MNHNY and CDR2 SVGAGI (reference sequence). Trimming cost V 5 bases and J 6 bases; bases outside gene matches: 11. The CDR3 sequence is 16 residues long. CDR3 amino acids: CASSVLGQGLSNEQFF. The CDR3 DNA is TGTGCCAGCAGTGTGTTGGGACAGGGATTGAGCAATGAGCAGTTCTTC.

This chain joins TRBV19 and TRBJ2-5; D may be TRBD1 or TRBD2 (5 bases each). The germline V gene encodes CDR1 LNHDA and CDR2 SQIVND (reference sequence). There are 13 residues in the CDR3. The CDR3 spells CTSGAGGQETQYF. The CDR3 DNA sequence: TGTACCTCCGGGGCAGGAGGCCAAGAGACCCAGTACTTC.

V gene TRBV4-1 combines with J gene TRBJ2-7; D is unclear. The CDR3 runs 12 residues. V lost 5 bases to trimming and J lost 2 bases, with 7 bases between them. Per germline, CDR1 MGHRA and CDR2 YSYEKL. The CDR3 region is CASSGPTYEQYF. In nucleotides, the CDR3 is TGCGCCAGCAGCGGGCCGACCTACGAGCAGTACTTC.

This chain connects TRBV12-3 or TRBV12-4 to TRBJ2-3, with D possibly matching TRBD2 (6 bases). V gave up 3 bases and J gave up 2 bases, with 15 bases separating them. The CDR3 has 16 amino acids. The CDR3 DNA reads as TGTGCCAGCAGTTTTATGGTCGGGGGTCCCACAGATACGCAGTATTTT. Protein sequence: CASSFMVGGPTDTQYF.

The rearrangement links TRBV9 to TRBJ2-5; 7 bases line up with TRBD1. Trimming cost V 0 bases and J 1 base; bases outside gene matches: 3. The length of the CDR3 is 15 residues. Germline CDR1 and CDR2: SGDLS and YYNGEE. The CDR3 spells CASSVEGAVQETQYF. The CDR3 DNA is TGTGCCAGCAGCGTAGAGGGGGCGGTCCAAGAGACCCAGTACTTC.

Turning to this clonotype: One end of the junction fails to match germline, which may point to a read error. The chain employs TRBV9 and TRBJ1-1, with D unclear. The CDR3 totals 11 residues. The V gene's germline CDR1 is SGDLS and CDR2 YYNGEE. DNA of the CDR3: TGTGCCAGCAGCGTAAGGCCCGGTTTGAACTTT. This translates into CASSVRPGLNF.

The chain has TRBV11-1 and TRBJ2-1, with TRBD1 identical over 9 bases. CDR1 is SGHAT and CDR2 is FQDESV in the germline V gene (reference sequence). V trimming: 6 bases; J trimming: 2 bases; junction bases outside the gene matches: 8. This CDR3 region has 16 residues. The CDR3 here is CASRGQGRDTYNEQFF. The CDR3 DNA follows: TGTGCCAGCAGGGGACAGGGCAGGGACACCTACAATGAGCAGTTCTTC.

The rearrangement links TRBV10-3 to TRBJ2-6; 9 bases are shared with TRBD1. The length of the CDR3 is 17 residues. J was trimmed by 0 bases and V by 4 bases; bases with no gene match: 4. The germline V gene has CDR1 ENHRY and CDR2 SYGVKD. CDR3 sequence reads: CAISGWDRASGANVLTF. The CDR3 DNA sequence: TGTGCCATCAGTGGTTGGGACAGGGCCTCTGGGGCCAACGTCCTGACTTTC.

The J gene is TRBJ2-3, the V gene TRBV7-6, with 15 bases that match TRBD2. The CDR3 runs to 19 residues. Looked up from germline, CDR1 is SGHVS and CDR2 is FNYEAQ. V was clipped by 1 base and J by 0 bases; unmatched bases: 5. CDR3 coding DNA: TGTGCCAGCAGCTTAGTAAGGACTAGCGGGGGGGCGAGCACAGATACGCAGTATTTT. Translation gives CASSLVRTSGGASTDTQYF. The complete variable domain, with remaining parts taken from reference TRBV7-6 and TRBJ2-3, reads GAGVSQSPRYKVTKRGQDVALRCDPISGHVSLYWYRQALGQGPEFLTYFNYEAQQDKSGLPNDRFSAERPEGSISTLTIQRTEQRDSAMYRCASSLVRTSGGASTDTQYFGPGTRLTVL.

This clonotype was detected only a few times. CDR3: CASSYRGQETQYF. CDR3 bases: TGTGCCAGCAGTTATAGGGGACAAGAGACCCAGTACTTC. This chain connects TRBV5-4 to TRBJ2-5, with a tentative D call TRBD1 (5 bases). The ends were cut back, 5 bases at V and 2 bases at J, with 10 bases in the middle. This CDR3 is built from 13 residues. Germline V lookup: CDR1 SGHNT, CDR2 YYREEE (reference sequence).

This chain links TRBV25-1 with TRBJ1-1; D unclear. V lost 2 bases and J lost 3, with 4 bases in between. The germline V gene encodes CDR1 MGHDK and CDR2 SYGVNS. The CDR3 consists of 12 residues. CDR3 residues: CASSEHDTEAFF. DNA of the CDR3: TGTGCCAGCAGTGAACACGACACTGAAGCTTTCTTT.